This is a list of T cell receptor beta chains from one sample in a study of blood T cell repertoires in COVID-19. Clones were sequenced by immunoSEQ multiplex PCR, and TCRdb holds only the in-frame ones, with some missing. The table includes some 170,000 clones, approximately 84% detected once. Sequencing was done on a sample of PBMCs or T cells enriched from blood (not recorded which). The receptors derive from a human donor with acute COVID-19. The donor label of this sample is uncertain. Both conserved end residues are part of each CDR3. The D gene is left open where the match is weak. Clone size is given for some rows only: seen once, a few or many times, or a class if the clone is expanded.

TRBV5-4	TRBJ2-1	few	-	TGTGCCAGCAGCTTGGACAGGGATGGCGACAATGAGCAGTTCTTC	CASSLDRDGDNEQFF
TRBV7-9	TRBJ2-7	-	-	TGTGCCAGCAGCGCCCGGTCTCTCGAGCAGTACTTC	CASSARSLEQYF
TRBV20-1	TRBJ2-7	-	TRBD1	TGCAGTGTCCCGGTCAGGGGGCTCAGACAGTTC	CSVPVRGLRQF
TRBV5-1	TRBJ2-4	-	TRBD1	TGCGCCAGCAGCCCGGGGACAGAAGCTAAAAACATTCAGTACTTC	CASSPGTEAKNIQYF
TRBV11-2	TRBJ2-7	-	TRBD2	TGTGCCAGCAGCGAAGAAGGGGCTAGCGGGCTCTACGAGCAGTACTTC	CASSEEGASGLYEQYF
TRBV5-5	TRBJ2-3	-	TRBD2	TGTGCCAGCAGCTCCCATGAGCGGGGGGAGGGATCACAGTATTTT	CASSSHERGEGSQYF
TRBV7-9	TRBJ1-4	-	-	TGTGCCAGCAGCTCAAGAGGGTTTGAGGAAAAACTGTTTTTT	CASSSRGFEEKLFF
TRBV3-1/TRBV3-2	TRBJ1-4	-	TRBD1	TGTGCCAGCAGCCCGGGTTGGTACAGGGGTGGAGAAAAACTGTTTTTT	CASSPGWYRGGEKLFF
TRBV19	TRBJ1-5	-	-	TGTGCCAGTAGTATGGGACACCTCTCCTATCAGCCCCAGCATTTT	CASSMGHLSYQPQHF
TRBV6-5	TRBJ1-4	-	-	TGTGCCAGCAGACACACGACAACTAATGAAAAACTGTTTTTT	CASRHTTTNEKLFF
TRBV3-1/TRBV3-2	TRBJ2-5	-	TRBD1	TGTGCCAGCAGCGCCCCGGGACAGGGATCGGAGACCCAGTACTTC	CASSAPGQGSETQYF
TRBV2	TRBJ1-4	few	TRBD1	TGTGCCAGCAGGGCCGGGACAGGGTTAAATGAAAAACTGTTTTTT	CASRAGTGLNEKLFF
TRBV30	TRBJ1-1	-	-	TGTGCCTGGAGTACAGGGTCGGGGACTGAAGCTTTCTTT	CAWSTGSGTEAFF
TRBV18	TRBJ1-2	-	TRBD1	TGTGCCAGCTCACCCTGGACAGGGGATGGCTACACCTTC	CASSPWTGDGYTF
TRBV7-9	TRBJ2-5	once	-	TGTGCCAGCAGCCTACAGGGACCGGGGCGCGAGACCCAGTACTTC	CASSLQGPGRETQYF
TRBV7-8	TRBJ1-2	-	TRBD1	TGTGCCAGCAGCTCCGACAGGGGGCCTTATGGCTACACCTTC	CASSSDRGPYGYTF
TRBV30	TRBJ1-1	-	-	TGTGCCTGGAGTATGGGGGCTGACACTGAAGCTTTCTTT	CAWSMGADTEAFF
TRBV5-1	TRBJ2-2	-	-	TGCGCCAGCAGTCCTGGGACATCGAACACCGGGGAGCTGTTTTTT	CASSPGTSNTGELFF
TRBV9	TRBJ1-1	-	-	TGTGCCAGCAGCCCCGGCGGGGGCACTGAAGCTTTCTTT	CASSPGGGTEAFF